The next 2 T cell receptor beta chains were all read from a single sample in a study of blood T cell repertoires in COVID-19. Assay used: immunoSEQ multiplex PCR; TCRdb lists only in-frame clones, some missing. The sample yields 55,000 or so clones, approximately 85% seen once. Input material: peripheral blood. The receptors here all came from a human donor in a cohort sampled during active COVID-19.

V usage is TRBV2 and J usage is TRBJ2-5; 8 bases are shared with TRBD2. The germline V gene encodes CDR1 SNHLY and CDR2 FYNNEI. This CDR3 is built from 14 residues. The junction had 9 bases not matched to a gene; V was cut back by 8 bases and J by 4 bases. The CDR3 protein is CASLPTSVGETQYF. In nucleotides, the CDR3 is TGTGCCAGCCTCCCGACTAGCGTTGGAGAGACCCAGTACTTC.

The rearrangement joins TRBV11-3 to TRBJ2-7, with 9 bases identical to TRBD2. The germline CDR1 and CDR2 sequences are SGHNT and YENEEA. There are 14 residues in the CDR3. V dropped 5 bases and J dropped 2; count of bases not matched to a gene: 4. CDR3 amino acids: CASSLTSGTYEQYF. In DNA form, the CDR3 reads TGTGCCAGCAGCCTGACTAGCGGAACCTACGAGCAGTACTTC.